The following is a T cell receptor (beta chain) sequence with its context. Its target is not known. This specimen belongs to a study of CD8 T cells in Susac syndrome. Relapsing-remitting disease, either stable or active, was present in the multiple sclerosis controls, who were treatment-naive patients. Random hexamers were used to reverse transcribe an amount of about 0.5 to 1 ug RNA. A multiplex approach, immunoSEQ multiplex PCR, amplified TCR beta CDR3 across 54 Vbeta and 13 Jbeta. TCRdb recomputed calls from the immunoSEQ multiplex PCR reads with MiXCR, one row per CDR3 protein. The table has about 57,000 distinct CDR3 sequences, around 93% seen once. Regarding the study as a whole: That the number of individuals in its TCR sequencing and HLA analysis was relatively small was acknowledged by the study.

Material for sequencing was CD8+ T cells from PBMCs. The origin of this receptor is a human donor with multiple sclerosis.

CDR3 nucleotide sequence: TGTGCCAGCAGTTTGCAGGGTGGCCAGCCCCAGCATTTT. Amino acid sequence: CASSLQGGQPQHF. The chain employs TRBV12-3 or TRBV12-4 and TRBJ1-5; possible D gene TRBD1, 5 bases. The ends were cut back, 3 bases at V and 7 bases at J, with 10 bases in the middle. The CDR3 sequence is 13 residues long.